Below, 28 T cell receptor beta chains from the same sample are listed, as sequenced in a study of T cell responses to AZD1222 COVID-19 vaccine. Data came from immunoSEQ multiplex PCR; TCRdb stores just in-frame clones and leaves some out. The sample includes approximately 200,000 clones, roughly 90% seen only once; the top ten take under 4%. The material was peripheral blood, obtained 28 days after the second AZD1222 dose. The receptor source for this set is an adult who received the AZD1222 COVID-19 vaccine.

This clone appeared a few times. The CDR3 loop is CASSLIDRGGDGYTF. The CDR3 region has the DNA TGTGCCAGCAGCTTAATCGACAGGGGAGGTGATGGCTACACCTTC. The chain combines TRBV7-9 with TRBJ1-2; 8 bases fit TRBD1. Germline-derived CDR1 and CDR2 are SEHNR and FQNEAQ (reference sequence). After removal of 2 bases from V and 6 bases from J, the junction contained 8 bases not matched to a gene. CDR3 length: 15 residues.

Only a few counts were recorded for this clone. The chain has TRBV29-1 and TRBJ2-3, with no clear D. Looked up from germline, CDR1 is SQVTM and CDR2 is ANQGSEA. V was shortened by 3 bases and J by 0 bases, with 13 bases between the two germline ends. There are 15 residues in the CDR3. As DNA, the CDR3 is TGCAGCGTTGATGACCCAGGCAGAAGCACAGATACGCAGTATTTT. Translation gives CSVDDPGRSTDTQYF.

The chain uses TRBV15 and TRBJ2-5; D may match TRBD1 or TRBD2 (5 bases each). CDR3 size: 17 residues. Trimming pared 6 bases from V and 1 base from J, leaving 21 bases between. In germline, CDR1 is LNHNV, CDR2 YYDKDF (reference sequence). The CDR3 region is CATRTRGEDGGQETQYF. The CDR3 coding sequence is TGTGCCACCAGAACCAGAGGTGAGGATGGGGGCCAAGAGACCCAGTACTTC.

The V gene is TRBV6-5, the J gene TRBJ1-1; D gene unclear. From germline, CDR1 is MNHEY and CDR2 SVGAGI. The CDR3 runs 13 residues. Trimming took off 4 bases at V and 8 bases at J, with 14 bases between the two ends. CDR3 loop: CASSFDLSREAFF. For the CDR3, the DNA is TGTGCCAGCAGTTTTGACCTAAGCCGCGAAGCTTTCTTT.

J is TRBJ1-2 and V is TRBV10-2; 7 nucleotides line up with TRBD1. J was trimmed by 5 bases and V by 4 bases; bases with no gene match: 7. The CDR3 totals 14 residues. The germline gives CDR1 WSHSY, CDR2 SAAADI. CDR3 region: CASSGGTAMYGYTF. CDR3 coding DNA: TGCGCCAGCAGTGGGGGGACAGCGATGTATGGCTACACCTTC.

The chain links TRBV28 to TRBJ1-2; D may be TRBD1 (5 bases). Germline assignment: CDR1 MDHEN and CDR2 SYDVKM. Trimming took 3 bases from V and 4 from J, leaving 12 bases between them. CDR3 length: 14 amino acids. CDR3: CASSFGGASYGYTF. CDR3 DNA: TGTGCCAGCAGTTTTGGGGGAGCGAGCTATGGCTACACCTTC.

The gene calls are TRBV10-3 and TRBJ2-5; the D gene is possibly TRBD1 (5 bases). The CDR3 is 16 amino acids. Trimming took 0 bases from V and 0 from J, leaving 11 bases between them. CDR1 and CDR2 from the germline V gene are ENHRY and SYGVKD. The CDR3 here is CAISESTGPYQETQYF. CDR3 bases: TGTGCCATCAGTGAGTCAACAGGACCGTACCAAGAGACCCAGTACTTC.

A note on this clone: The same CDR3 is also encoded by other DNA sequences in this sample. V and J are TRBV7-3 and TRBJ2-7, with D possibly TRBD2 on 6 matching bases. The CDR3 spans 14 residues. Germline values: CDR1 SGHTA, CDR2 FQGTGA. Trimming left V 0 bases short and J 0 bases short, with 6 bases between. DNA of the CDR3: TGTGCCAGCAGCTTAACTAGCGGCTCCTACGAGCAGTACTTC. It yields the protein CASSLTSGSYEQYF.

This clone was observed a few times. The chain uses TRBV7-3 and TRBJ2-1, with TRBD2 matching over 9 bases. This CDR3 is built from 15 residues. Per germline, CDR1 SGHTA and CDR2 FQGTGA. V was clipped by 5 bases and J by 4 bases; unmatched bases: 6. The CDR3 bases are TGTGCCAGCAGCCTCACTAGCGGGTATTACAATGAGCAGTTCTTC. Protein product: CASSLTSGYYNEQFF.

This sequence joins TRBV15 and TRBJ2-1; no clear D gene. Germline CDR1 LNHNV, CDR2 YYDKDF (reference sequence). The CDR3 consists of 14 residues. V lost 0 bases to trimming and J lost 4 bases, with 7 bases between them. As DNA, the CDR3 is TGTGCCACCAGCAGAGAGGCGAGTTACAATGAGCAGTTCTTC. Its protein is CATSREASYNEQFF. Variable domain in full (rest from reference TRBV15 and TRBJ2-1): DAMVIQNPRYQVTQFGKPVTLSCSQTLNHNVMYWYQQKSSQAPKLLFHYYDKDFNNEADTPDNFQSRRPNTSFCFLDIRSPGLGDTAMYLCATSREASYNEQFFGPGTRLTVL.

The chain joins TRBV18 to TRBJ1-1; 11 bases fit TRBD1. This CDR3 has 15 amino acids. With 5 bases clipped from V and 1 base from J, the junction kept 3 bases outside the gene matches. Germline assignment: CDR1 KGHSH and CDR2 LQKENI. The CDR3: CASSGQGAANTEAFF. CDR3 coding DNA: TGTGCCAGCTCAGGACAGGGGGCTGCGAACACTGAAGCTTTCTTT.

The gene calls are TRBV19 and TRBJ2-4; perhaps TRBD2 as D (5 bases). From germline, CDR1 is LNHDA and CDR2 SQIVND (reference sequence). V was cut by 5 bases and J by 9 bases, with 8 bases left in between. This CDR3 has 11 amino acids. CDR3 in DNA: TGTGCCAGTAGTCTTGGAGGCATTCAGTACTTC. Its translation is CASSLGGIQYF.

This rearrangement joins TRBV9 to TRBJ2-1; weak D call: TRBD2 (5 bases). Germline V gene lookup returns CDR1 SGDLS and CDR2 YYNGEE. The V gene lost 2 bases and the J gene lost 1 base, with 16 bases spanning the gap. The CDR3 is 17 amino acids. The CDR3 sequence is CASSVRSLEGSYNEQFF. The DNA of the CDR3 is TGTGCCAGCAGCGTCCGTAGCCTTGAGGGTTCCTACAATGAGCAGTTCTTC.

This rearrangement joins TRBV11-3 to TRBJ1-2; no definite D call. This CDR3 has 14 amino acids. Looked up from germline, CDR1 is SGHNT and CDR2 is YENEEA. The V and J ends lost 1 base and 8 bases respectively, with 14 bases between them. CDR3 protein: CASSLGPLLKGYTF. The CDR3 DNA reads TGTGCCAGCAGCTTAGGTCCTCTCCTGAAGGGCTACACCTTC.

The CDR3 loop reads CASSQDPNTEAFF. CDR3 coding DNA: TGTGCCAGCAGCCAAGACCCGAACACTGAAGCTTTCTTT. The chain carries TRBV3-1 (or the pseudogene TRBV3-2) and TRBJ1-1, with D unclear. CDR3 length: 13 residues. Germline CDR1 and CDR2: LGHDT and YNNKEL (reference sequence). The ends were cut back, 0 bases at V and 1 base at J, with 3 bases in the middle.

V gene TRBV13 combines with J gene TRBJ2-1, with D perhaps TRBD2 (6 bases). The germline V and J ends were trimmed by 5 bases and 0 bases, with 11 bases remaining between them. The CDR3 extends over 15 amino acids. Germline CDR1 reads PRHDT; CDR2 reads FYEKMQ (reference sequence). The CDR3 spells CASSPLAASYNEQFF. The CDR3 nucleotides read TGTGCCAGCAGCCCTTTAGCGGCCTCCTACAATGAGCAGTTCTTC.

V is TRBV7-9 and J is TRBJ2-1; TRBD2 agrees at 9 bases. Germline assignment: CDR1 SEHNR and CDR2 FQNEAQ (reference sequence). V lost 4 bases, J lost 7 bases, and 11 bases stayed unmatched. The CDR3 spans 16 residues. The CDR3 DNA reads TGTGCCAGCAGCTCCCATGGCGGGAGGGGGGTGAATGAGCAGTTCTTC. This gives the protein CASSSHGGRGVNEQFF.

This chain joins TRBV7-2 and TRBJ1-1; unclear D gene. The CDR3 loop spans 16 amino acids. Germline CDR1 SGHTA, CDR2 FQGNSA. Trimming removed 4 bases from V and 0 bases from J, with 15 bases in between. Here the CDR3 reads CASSSPFLGMNTEAFF. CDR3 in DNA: TGTGCCAGCAGCTCCCCCTTTTTGGGGATGAACACTGAAGCTTTCTTT.

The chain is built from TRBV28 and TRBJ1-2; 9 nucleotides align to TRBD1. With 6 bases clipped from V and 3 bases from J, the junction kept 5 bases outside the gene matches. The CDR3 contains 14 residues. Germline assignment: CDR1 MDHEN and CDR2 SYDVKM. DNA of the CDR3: TGTGCCAGCAGAGAACAGGGGGCTTACTATGGCTACACCTTC. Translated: CASREQGAYYGYTF.

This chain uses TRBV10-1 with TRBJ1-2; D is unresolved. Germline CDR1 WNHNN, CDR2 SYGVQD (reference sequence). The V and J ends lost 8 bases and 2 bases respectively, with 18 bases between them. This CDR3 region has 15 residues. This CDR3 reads CASSPAPGLNYGYTF. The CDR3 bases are TGCGCCAGCTCACCGGCCCCAGGACTCAACTATGGCTACACCTTC.

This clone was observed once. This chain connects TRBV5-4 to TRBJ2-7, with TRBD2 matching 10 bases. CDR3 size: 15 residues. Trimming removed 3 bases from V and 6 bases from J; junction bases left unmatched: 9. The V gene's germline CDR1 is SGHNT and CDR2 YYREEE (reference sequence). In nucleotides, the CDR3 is TGTGCCAGCAGCTGGGGGGCTAGCGGGAGATCCGAGCAGTACTTC. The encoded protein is CASSWGASGRSEQYF.

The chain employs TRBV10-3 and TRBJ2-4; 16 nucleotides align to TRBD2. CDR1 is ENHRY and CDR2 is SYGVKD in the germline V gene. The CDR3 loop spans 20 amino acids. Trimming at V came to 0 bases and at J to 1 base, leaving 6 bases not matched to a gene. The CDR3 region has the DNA TGTGCCATCAGTGAGTCGGGACTAGCGGGAGGGCGGTCGGCCAAAAACATTCAGTACTTC. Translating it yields CAISESGLAGGRSAKNIQYF.

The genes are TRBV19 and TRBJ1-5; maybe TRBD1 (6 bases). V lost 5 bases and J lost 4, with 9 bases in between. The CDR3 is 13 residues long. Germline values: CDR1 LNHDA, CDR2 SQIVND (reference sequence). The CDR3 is CASSGTPNQPQHF. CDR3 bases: TGTGCCAGTAGTGGGACACCTAATCAGCCCCAGCATTTT.

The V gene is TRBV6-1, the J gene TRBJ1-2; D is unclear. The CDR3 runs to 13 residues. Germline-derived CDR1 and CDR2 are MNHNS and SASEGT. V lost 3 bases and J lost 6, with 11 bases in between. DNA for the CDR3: TGTGCCAGCAGTGAGAGCAGGAGCCATGGCTACACCTTC. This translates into CASSESRSHGYTF.

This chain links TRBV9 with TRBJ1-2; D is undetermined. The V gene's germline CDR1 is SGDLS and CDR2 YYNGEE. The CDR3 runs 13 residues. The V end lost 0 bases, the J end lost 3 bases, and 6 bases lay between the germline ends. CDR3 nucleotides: TGTGCCAGCAGCGTAGGTAACGACTATGGCTACACCTTC. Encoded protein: CASSVGNDYGYTF.

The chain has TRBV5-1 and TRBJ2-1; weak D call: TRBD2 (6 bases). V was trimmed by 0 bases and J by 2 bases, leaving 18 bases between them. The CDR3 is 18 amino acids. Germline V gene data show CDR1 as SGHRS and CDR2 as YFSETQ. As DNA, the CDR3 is TGCGCCAGCAGCTTGGAGAAGCGGGCAACCCCCACCTACAATGAGCAGTTCTTC. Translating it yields CASSLEKRATPTYNEQFF.

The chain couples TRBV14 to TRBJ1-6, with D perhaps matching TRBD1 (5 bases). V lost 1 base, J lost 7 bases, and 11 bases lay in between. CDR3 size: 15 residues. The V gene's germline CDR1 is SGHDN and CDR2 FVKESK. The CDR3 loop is CASSQVDSPNSPLHF. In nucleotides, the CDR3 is TGTGCCAGCAGCCAAGTCGACAGCCCAAATTCACCCCTCCACTTT. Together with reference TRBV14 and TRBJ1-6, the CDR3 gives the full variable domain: EAGVTQFPSHSVIEKGQTVTLRCDPISGHDNLYWYRRVMGKEIKFLLHFVKESKQDESGMPNNRFLAERTGGTYSTLKVQPAELEDSGVYFCASSQVDSPNSPLHFGNGTRLTVT.

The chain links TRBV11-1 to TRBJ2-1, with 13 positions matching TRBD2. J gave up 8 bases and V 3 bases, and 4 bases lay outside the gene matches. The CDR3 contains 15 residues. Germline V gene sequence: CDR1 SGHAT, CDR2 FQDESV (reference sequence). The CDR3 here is CASSLTGTSGDEQFF. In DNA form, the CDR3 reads TGTGCCAGCAGCTTGACCGGGACTAGCGGGGATGAGCAGTTCTTC.